A selection of T cell receptor beta chains follows, all from one sample in a study of blood T cell repertoires in COVID-19. Some clones are missing from TCRdb's copy, which holds only in-frame ones; the method was immunoSEQ multiplex PCR. The repertoire holds a few hundred thousand clones, 70% to 90% seen once, with around 3% in the top ten. Material: peripheral blood. Source of these receptors: a woman in her 30s with COVID-19, enrolled during active disease. The CDR3 runs from the conserved cysteine through the conserved F or W. A D gene is named only where the DNA matches it firmly. Clone size, where shown, is once, few, many, or a class for clones that have expanded.

D gene | J gene | CDR3 length | clone size | V gene | CDR3 DNA | CDR3 protein
TRBD2 | TRBJ2-4 | 14 | . | TRBV7-8 | TGTGCCAGCAGCACACCGGGACTAAAAAACATTCAGTACTTC | CASSTPGLKNIQYF
TRBD2 | TRBJ2-5 | 13 | few | TRBV5-6 | TGTGCCAGCAGCTTTGCTAGGGAGGGGACCCAGTACTTC | CASSFAREGTQYF
. | TRBJ2-5 | 16 | . | TRBV6-2/TRBV6-3 | TGTGCCAGCAGTTCCACTCTACTAACTAATGCCGAGACCCAGTACTTC | CASSSTLLTNAETQYF
TRBD2 | TRBJ2-3 | 15 | few | TRBV11-2 | TGTGCCAGCAGCTTAAATAGCGGGGGCCGTGATACGCAGTATTTT | CASSLNSGGRDTQYF
TRBD1 | TRBJ2-7 | 14 | . | TRBV7-2 | TGTGCCAGCAGCTTCGGGACAGGGGCGTACGAGCAGTACTTC | CASSFGTGAYEQYF
TRBD2 | TRBJ2-1 | 15 | . | TRBV19 | TGTGCCAGTAGTATACAGCGGGGGGGCTACAATGAGCAGTTCTTC | CASSIQRGGYNEQFF
TRBD2 | TRBJ2-3 | 15 | . | TRBV7-2 | TGTGCCAGCAGCTCGGGACTAGCGAGGACAGATACGCAGTATTTT | CASSSGLARTDTQYF
. | TRBJ1-2 | 15 | . | TRBV4-1 | TGCGCCAGCAGCCAAGTTTCACCGGGAGACTATGGCTACACCTTC | CASSQVSPGDYGYTF
TRBD1 | TRBJ1-1 | 17 | . | TRBV3-1/TRBV3-2 | TGTGCCAGCAGACACACGAACAGGGGGCGCGGGTCCGCTGAAGCTTTCTTT | CASRHTNRGRGSAEAFF
. | TRBJ1-2 | 15 | . | TRBV5-6 | TGTGCCAGCAGCTTGAATTTCAGGGACTACTATGGCTACACCTTC | CASSLNFRDYYGYTF
TRBD1 | TRBJ1-1 | 16 | many | TRBV5-5 | TGTGCCAGCAGCTTCCCCGCAGGGGGCGCGGACACTGAAGCTTTCTTT | CASSFPAGGADTEAFF
. | TRBJ1-1 | 14 | . | TRBV7-2 | TGTGCCAGCAGGATCGACAGAGCCAACACTGAAGCTTTCTTT | CASRIDRANTEAFF
TRBD2 | TRBJ2-2 | 15 | . | TRBV11-2 | TGTGCCAGCAGCTTAGGGCGGGGGGCAACCGGGGAGCTGTTTTTT | CASSLGRGATGELFF
TRBD1 | TRBJ2-5 | 14 | . | TRBV27 | TGTGCCAGCAGTTACCGGGACAGGGGCCAGACCCAGTACTTC | CASSYRDRGQTQYF
. | TRBJ2-2 | 13 | . | TRBV2 | TGTGCCACCCTGGGGGGTTTGACCGGGGAGCTGTTTTTT | CATLGGLTGELFF
TRBD1 | TRBJ2-5 | 14 | . | TRBV19 | TGTGCCAGTAGTGTCCAGGGGGTCCAAGAGACCCAGTACTTC | CASSVQGVQETQYF
TRBD1 | TRBJ2-2 | 14 | . | TRBV7-2 | TGTGTCATCGGACAGGGGAGCAACACCGGGGAGCTGTTTTTT | CVIGQGSNTGELFF
. | TRBJ1-1 | 13 | few | TRBV6-5 | TGTGCCAGCAGTTACTCTGTAGCCACTGAAGCTTTCTTT | CASSYSVATEAFF
. | TRBJ1-3 | 17 | . | TRBV12-1 | TGTGCCAGCAGCCCCAGTGGAAGGGGGCAGGGTGGAAACACCATATATTTT | CASSPSGRGQGGNTIYF
. | TRBJ2-7 | 15 | . | TRBV10-2 | TGCGCCAGCAGTGAGTCGTTCGGAGCCCCCTACGAGCAGTACTTC | CASSESFGAPYEQYF
TRBD2 | TRBJ2-4 | 14 | . | TRBV7-2 | TGTGCCAGCAGCTTAGGCGGGGGATTGAACATTCAGTACTTC | CASSLGGGLNIQYF
TRBD1 | TRBJ1-2 | 15 | . | TRBV24-1 | TGTGCCACCAGTGATGAGGGACAGGGGCGGCGTGGCTACACCTTC | CATSDEGQGRRGYTF
. | TRBJ1-6 | 17 | . | TRBV7-8 | TGTGCCAGCAGCTTAGAGACAGCGAGCTCCTATAATTCACCCCTCCACTTT | CASSLETASSYNSPLHF
TRBD2 | TRBJ2-3 | 15 | . | TRBV4-3 | TGCGCCAGCAGTCCGGGACTAGCGGCGGCAGATACGCAGTATTTT | CASSPGLAAADTQYF
TRBD1 | TRBJ1-1 | 18 | . | TRBV4-1 | TGCGCCAGCAGCCCTACTGACAGGGCCTTCCCCTTGAACACTGAAGCTTTCTTT | CASSPTDRAFPLNTEAFF
TRBD1 | TRBJ1-6 | 15 | . | TRBV2 | TGTGCCAGCAGTAGGGACAGCGGACTCAATTCACCCCTCCACTTT | CASSRDSGLNSPLHF
. | TRBJ2-7 | 11 | . | TRBV10-3 | TGTGCCATCAGAGAGGACGCGGAACAGTACTTC | CAIREDAEQYF
. | TRBJ2-3 | 15 | . | TRBV6-4 | TGTGCCAGCAGTGATGAGGGTAGGGCGACAGATACGCAGTATTTT | CASSDEGRATDTQYF
. | TRBJ2-2 | 14 | . | TRBV7-6 | TGTGCCAGCAGTGGGAGTAGGAACACCGGGGAGCTGTTTTTT | CASSGSRNTGELFF
TRBD1 | TRBJ1-1 | 15 | . | TRBV6-4 | TGTGCCAGCAGAGCGGACAGGACATCGAACACTGAAGCTTTCTTT | CASRADRTSNTEAFF
TRBD1 | TRBJ1-5 | 18 | . | TRBV7-9 | TGTGCCAGCAGCTTAGGACGTTCCGGGACAGGGAGCGGGCAGCCCCAGCATTTT | CASSLGRSGTGSGQPQHF